Detailed here is one T cell receptor beta chain. Its target antigen remains unknown. The sample holds no much larger clone one base away, and base qualities are not on file. Library preparation employed the immunoSEQ multiplex PCR assay. A mixture of 60 forward primers for TCR Vbeta segments and 13 reverse primers for TCR Jbeta segments was used in the multiplex PCR. A multiplex PCR assay on genomic DNA amplified the CDR3 region of rearranged TCR beta genes. The amplified TCR beta libraries were sequenced on the Illumina HiSeq System as 87-base-pair reads. The original pipeline was this. In a later analysis, tens of millions of unique TCR beta chains were counted across the 666 repertoires, and around 10 million of these chains were shared by at least two donors. To remove PCR and sequencing errors, raw reads were error-corrected and collapsed into unique sequences using a nearest-neighbor algorithm that merged closely related sequences. V, D and J gene segments were assigned by aligning CDR3 sequences to IMGT reference sequences. For a sequence to be retained, a match of at least six nucleotides was required to both a V gene segment and a J gene segment. A rearrangement was called productive if the CDR3 had no stop codons and remained in frame with V and J, and every other rearrangement was called non-productive. CDR3 was defined according to IMGT convention as the region running from the second conserved V-encoded cysteine to the conserved J-encoded phenylalanine. The earlier analysis of about 640 of the donors excluded any sequence lacking an unambiguous match to a single V gene segment. An earlier analysis of some 610 of the donors called V segments functional above 56.7% productive rearrangements and segregating when the between-donor standard deviation exceeded 5%. To diagnose cytomegalovirus status from the catalog of TCR beta chain sequences, a statistical classification framework was built. V and J gene assignment, in a later analysis, came from comparing TCR nucleotide sequences with IMGT/GENE-DB human TR gene sequences. A later analysis assigned CDR3 sequences and most-parsimonious VDJ recombination scenarios with the TCRdist pipeline. In a later analysis, each TCR beta chain was defined by its CDR3 amino acid sequence together with its V-gene family, and reads lacking a unique V-gene family were excluded. A later analysis removed 500 to 650 highly shared, low-generation-probability nucleotide sequences to deal with suspected cross-contamination and a sequencing artifact. In a later analysis, a clonal expansion index was calculated for each public chain from normalized within-repertoire ranks of inferred template counts. Generation probabilities in a later analysis came from a VDJ recombination model fitted to out-of-frame rearrangements, and those results were checked against IGoR. A later analysis scored TCR-TCR, TCR-HLA and TCR-CMV co-occurrence with hypergeometric tests, applying a repertoire-size bias correction to TCR pairs. In a later analysis, false discovery rates were estimated by permuting HLA or CMV assignments 20 times. In a later analysis, co-occurring TCRs were grouped using DBSCAN, and TCRdist sequence similarity was added for clustering within HLA-allele-positive subsets. Co-occurrence clustering excluded repertoires with fewer than 30,000 or more than 120,000 public chains, plus five with anomalous nucleotide sharing. TCRdb retrieved this table from immuneACCESS and kept in-frame rearrangements only. Not all clones are present; in checked studies, unresolved V genes account for under half, and no reason is known for the remainder. D and trimming were read from the DNA, whereas the V and J calls and clone size are those reported in that table. The sample table holds 130,000 to 150,000 clones, of which nearly 80% were seen once. The top ten constitute around 3% of the sample.

V was cut back by 1 base and J by 4 bases, leaving a gap of 13 bases between them. The CDR3 numbers 15 residues from cysteine through phenylalanine. Solely the CDR3 DNA is kept, with 45 bases framed from the first base. The germline V gene gives CDR1 as SGDLS and CDR2 as YYNGEE. The sample comes from a study of cytomegalovirus exposure and HLA in healthy donors (dated by TCRdb to about 2017). Some background on the complete study: An earlier analysis of some 500 of the donors reported more than 250 Gb of sequence data and 117 million unique TCR beta sequences from about 200 million T cells. Roughly 300 gigabases of sequencing data and 70 million to 85 million unique TCR sequences were included in an early release covering around 600 HLA-typed donors. Among the 398 genotyped donors, around 81% belonged to the genetic ancestry cluster associated with self-reported Caucasian donors. The study aimed to test whether signatures of past pathogen exposure could be identified by cataloging public T cell receptors. The study profiled the T cell repertoires of 500 to 800 subjects by immunosequencing and related them to cytomegalovirus serostatus. Besides the first cohort of 666 subjects, a separate validation cohort made up of 120 different subjects was used. High-throughput TCR immunosequencing, statistical association of individual TCRs with disease status, and machine learning were combined to predict cytomegalovirus infection status. A later analysis re-examined previously published TCR beta repertoires from 600 to 700 donors and added high-resolution HLA genotyping to investigate patterns of TCR occurrence. The later analysis used no new phenotypic data to find candidate immune exposures, relying instead on TCR beta sequences and their occurrence across donors. An earlier analysis of about 620 of the donors applied high-throughput TCR beta sequencing to assess whether each TCR beta V gene segment acted as functional or pseudogenic. Alongside the repertoire data, information on donor age, sex, ethnicity and CMV serostatus was compiled. Genome-wide SNP genotypes for about three fifths of the roughly 670 donors were used in a later genetic analysis, which treated that subset as a discovery cohort. All discovery cohort repertoires had been generated on a single sequencing platform. Class I and class II HLA loci were covered by the typing at four-digit resolution. The number of donors typed differed by locus, with roughly 629-640 for A, B, C, DRB1 and DQB1, around 560 for DQA1, 600 to 610 for DPA1, and over 400 for DPB1. Roughly 5 DR-DQ haplotypes were handled as single units for association and clustering because linkage in the cohort was strong. On average, roughly 200,000 unique TCR beta nucleotide sequences were sequenced per donor among several hundred genotyped donors of the cohort, with about 19% of those sequences being non-productive.

Summary of the overall study and its limitations: The study listed 170 or so TCR beta chains as associated with cytomegalovirus. Around 16 rarely observed V segments, including chromosome 9 orphons, were excluded from the earlier analysis of some 590 of the donors because counts were too low. In a later analysis, HLA-associated TCR beta chains were found to be more clonally expanded and to have lower generation probabilities than equally common non-associated chains. According to the authors, the approach could potentially be generalized to other disease states and immunological phenotypes. A later analysis associated roughly 17,000 TCR beta sequences with specific HLA alleles at a false discovery rate of 0.05. A later genetic analysis associated a missense DCLRE1C variant with V-gene and J-gene trimming of TCR beta chains, and an independent cohort replicated the association. Correlated functional status among segregating V segments might reflect linkage disequilibrium, but an unknown experimental factor could not be ruled out. In an earlier analysis of more than 450 of the donors, most TCR beta V segments were observed in productive rearrangements about 90% or about 30% of the time, broadly matching IMGT annotations. Most CMV-associated TCR beta chains appeared to be HLA-restricted in a later analysis, and the HLA associations seemed to be driven largely by CMV exposure. CMV serostatus was the only immune exposure information available for the cohort. While some public TCRs were present in many individuals, most TCR sequences turned up only very rarely across donors. This cohort had only TCR beta chains sequenced, and the lack of alpha or paired-chain data limited which features could be detected. The classifier was reported to diagnose cytomegalovirus status with high specificity and sensitivity in both the original and validation cohorts. In vitro tests confirmed that three of the cytomegalovirus-associated TCR beta chains recognize cytomegalovirus antigens. Presence/absence analyses assumed roughly uniform sequencing depth across donors, an assumption that may not hold. A cluster of highly shared sequence variants was judged likely to represent a technical artifact of the sequencing pipeline. According to a later analysis, parvovirus B19, influenza, CMV and Epstein-Barr virus appeared linked to several top co-occurrence clusters. When HLA alleles, especially DR and DQ, strongly co-occurred, TCR associations were difficult to assign to individual alleles. Because HLA typing was missing for some donors at each locus, association tests included only the typed subset. A further reported finding was that TCR beta sequences accurately predicted the HLA-A and HLA-B alleles for most subjects in the first cohort. In a later analysis, the rate of TCR association differed among HLA loci, with DRB1 alleles having the most associated TCRs and HLA-C alleles having the fewest. The 87-base-pair reads could not distinguish some IMGT-functional V segments, including TRBV6-2 and TRBV6-3, so those segments were excluded. According to a later genetic analysis, donors in an Asian-associated ancestry cluster had fewer N-insertions in productive TCRs than the approximately 700-donor mean.

In total, about 650 healthy bone marrow donors made up the cohort. Cohort members were all nominally healthy when sampled, although unrecorded immune exposures were likely present. The donor was CMV seropositive and was included in the group of 289 seropositive cohort members. A peripheral blood sample was provided by each donor, and peripheral blood mononuclear cells were used for TCR beta sequencing. The Qiagen DNeasy Blood Extraction Kit was used to extract genomic DNA from the blood cell samples. The sequence is built from TRBV9 and TRBJ2-3, and perhaps TRBD1 as D gene, on 5 matching bases. This sequence was found in a man aged 40-49 years in good health and CMV-seropositive. Material: PBMCs. For the CDR3, the sequence is CASSVTTEAADTQYF. The nucleotides are TGTGCCAGCAGCGTAACGACAGAGGCAGCAGATACGCAGTATTTT. Supplemented by the reference TRBV9 and TRBJ2-3 proteins around the CDR3, the complete variable domain is DSGVTQTPKHLITATGQRVTLRCSPRSGDLSVYWYQQSLDQGLQFLIQYYNGEERAKGNILERFSAQQFPDLHSELNLSSLELGDSALYFCASSVTTEAADTQYFGPGTRLTVL.